This T cell receptor (beta chain) derives from a study of sequential checkpoint blockade in melanoma. Study overall: About 90 pretreatment tumor DNA samples were TCRβ immunosequenced. Matched biopsies came pretreatment and at week 13 for approximately 20 patients.

TCRdb keeps only in-frame clones here, not all; method: immunoSEQ multiplex PCR. Here the sample spans approximately 4,500 clones, roughly 22% being singletons. A remark on this clone: Its antigen is still unknown.

The length of the CDR3 is 17 residues. Trimming cost V 3 bases and J 0 bases, with 17 bases left between them. Germline V CDR1 and CDR2: LNHNV, YYDKDF (reference sequence). The treatment here: randomized to nivolumab then ipilimumab (arm A) or the reverse (arm B). Patients had received no earlier DNA-damaging chemotherapy. General study points: Patients with week-13 increases in T-cell fraction and clonality benefited about 30 times more often.

The source was tumor tissue (inferred from file names), collected from a patient given nivolumab and ipilimumab in sequence. The V call is TRBV15, the J call TRBJ1-1, with D possibly TRBD1 on 6 matching bases. This sequence originates from a human donor with melanoma. The CDR3 reads CATSSPGAGWVNTEAFF. CDR3 coding DNA: TGTGCCACCAGCAGCCCAGGGGCAGGGTGGGTGAACACTGAAGCTTTCTTT.